Listed below are T cell receptor beta chains from one sample, sequenced in a study of CD8 T cells in ankylosing spondylitis. TCRdb independently ran MiXCR on the 5' RACE reads; one entry per CDR3 protein. The data hold roughly 470,000 distinct CDR3 sequences, with roughly 26% observed a single time. The sequenced material came from blood, either unsorted or a sorted T cell fraction (not recorded which). These receptors originate from a male donor with ankylosing spondylitis. CDR3s include the opening cysteine and the closing phenylalanine or tryptophan. A D gene is named only where the DNA matches it firmly. Size values are once, few and many counts, or a class for expanded clones, and some rows have none.

TRBD2	TRBJ2-1	TRBV3-1	few	CASSQEGTSGYNEQFF	TGTGCCAGCAGCCAAGAGGGGACTAGCGGGTACAATGAGCAGTTCTTC
.	TRBJ2-1	TRBV20-1	.	CSARDPWGFNEQFF	TGCAGTGCTAGAGATCCATGGGGGTTCAATGAGCAGTTCTTC
TRBD2	TRBJ2-1	TRBV9	.	CASGREGYNEQFF	TGTGCCTCGGGGCGGGAGGGGTACAATGAGCAGTTCTTC
TRBD2	TRBJ2-1	TRBV5-1	few	CASSSGTSGYSYNEQFF	TGCGCCAGCAGCTCCGGGACTAGCGGTTACTCCTACAATGAGCAGTTCTTC
.	TRBJ2-3	TRBV7-2	.	CASSPNTGDTQYF	TGTGCCAGCAGTCCTAATACTGGGGATACGCAGTATTTT
TRBD2	TRBJ2-4	TRBV7-9	medium-sized	CASSLGAGVTKNIQYF	TGTGCCAGCAGCTTAGGAGCGGGAGTCACCAAAAACATTCAGTACTTC
.	TRBJ1-1	TRBV12-3/TRBV12-4	.	CASSLRGARYTEAFF	TGTGCCAGCAGTCTTAGGGGGGCGAGATACACTGAAGCTTTCTTT
.	TRBJ2-5	TRBV24-1	few	CATSDPTQETQYF	TGTGCCACCAGTGACCCGACCCAAGAGACCCAGTACTTC
TRBD2	TRBJ2-3	TRBV20-1	few	CSARRGGTDTQYF	TGCAGTGCTAGGCGGGGGGGCACAGATACGCAGTATTTT
TRBD2	TRBJ2-7	TRBV7-2	.	CASTLSREVSHEQYF	TGTGCCAGCACCCTCTCCCGGGAGGTTTCCCACGAGCAGTACTTC
TRBD2	TRBJ2-2	TRBV24-1	.	CATSDPGLAGNTGELFF	TGTGCCACCAGTGACCCGGGACTAGCGGGCAACACCGGGGAGCTGTTTTTT
.	TRBJ2-1	TRBV5-1	.	CASSLESAGISYNEQFF	TGCGCCAGCAGCTTGGAATCCGCGGGTATCTCCTACAATGAGCAGTTCTTC
TRBD1	TRBJ2-3	TRBV12-3/TRBV12-4	.	CASSLQGAGDTQYF	TGTGCCAGCAGTTTACAGGGGGCGGGAGATACGCAGTATTTT
.	TRBJ1-1	TRBV27	few	CASHPLNVNTEAFF	TGTGCCAGCCACCCACTGAACGTGAACACTGAAGCTTTCTTT
.	TRBJ2-2	TRBV7-2	few	CASSLSRATGELFF	TGTGCCAGCAGCTTATCCCGCGCAACCGGGGAGCTGTTTTTT
.	TRBJ2-2	TRBV29-1	many	CSVPGPTNTGELFF	TGCAGCGTGCCGGGACCCACGAACACCGGGGAGCTGTTTTTT
.	TRBJ2-1	TRBV7-7	few	CASSLTAGYEQFF	TGTGCCAGCAGCCTGACAGCCGGGTATGAGCAGTTCTTC
.	TRBJ1-4	TRBV7-9	few	CASSIGSATNEKLFF	TGTGCCAGCAGCATCGGGAGTGCAACTAATGAAAAACTGTTTTTT
.	TRBJ2-7	TRBV7-8	.	CASSVTGSYEQYF	TGTGCCAGCAGCGTTACTGGGAGCTACGAGCAGTACTTC
.	TRBJ2-5	TRBV12-3/TRBV12-4	few	CASSLGEVGETQYF	TGTGCCAGCAGCCTCGGGGAGGTTGGAGAGACCCAGTACTTC
TRBD1	TRBJ2-7	TRBV20-1	.	CSASYRTGAEQYF	TGCAGTGCTAGCTATCGGACAGGGGCCGAGCAGTACTTC
.	TRBJ2-7	TRBV19	once	CASSTDSDEQYF	TGTGCCAGTAGTACTGACAGTGACGAGCAGTACTTC
.	TRBJ2-5	TRBV24-1	few	CATSEGGIETQYF	TGTGCCACCAGTGAGGGCGGGATTGAGACCCAGTACTTC
.	TRBJ2-3	TRBV20-1	.	CSARPTGLPTQYF	TGCAGTGCTAGGCCTACAGGGCTCCCTACGCAGTATTTT
.	TRBJ1-2	TRBV28	.	CASSSNSGGYTF	TGTGCCAGCAGTTCGAACAGTGGGGGCTACACCTTC
TRBD2	TRBJ2-1	TRBV15	.	CATSRGRTSGSNEQFF	TGTGCCACCAGCAGAGGTAGGACTAGCGGGAGTAATGAGCAGTTCTTC
TRBD2	TRBJ2-1	TRBV24-1	.	CATSDPTTGGGSYNEQFF	TGTGCCACCAGTGATCCAACCACCGGGGGGGGCTCCTACAATGAGCAGTTCTTC
.	TRBJ1-2	TRBV20-1	.	CSALGQTSGYGYTF	TGCAGTGCCCTTGGACAGACCTCTGGGTATGGCTACACCTTC
.	TRBJ1-2	TRBV5-1	few	CASTHSPENYGYTF	TGCGCCAGCACCCACTCTCCCGAGAACTATGGCTACACCTTC
.	TRBJ1-2	TRBV5-1	.	CASRGLLYGYTF	TGCGCCAGCAGGGGGCTCCTCTATGGCTACACCTTC
.	TRBJ2-3	TRBV20-1	.	CSAQPGTDTQYF	TGCAGTGCTCAACCAGGGACAGATACGCAGTATTTT
.	TRBJ2-1	TRBV20-1	.	CSARDPGRTYNEQFF	TGCAGTGCTAGGGACCCCGGGAGAACCTACAATGAGCAGTTCTTC
TRBD2	TRBJ2-3	TRBV6-5	.	CASSYGLAGPDTQYF	TGTGCCAGCAGTTACGGTCTAGCGGGACCGGATACGCAGTATTTT
.	TRBJ1-5	TRBV14	.	CASSQCIDVRLNSNQPQHF	TGTGCCAGCAGCCAGTGCATAGACGTTAGGTTGAATAGCAATCAGCCCCAGCATTTT
.	TRBJ2-4	TRBV18	.	CASSPPGVSKNIQYF	TGTGCCAGCTCACCACCAGGGGTGTCCAAAAACATTCAGTACTTC
TRBD1	TRBJ2-2	TRBV5-6	few	CASSSGTGLTGELFF	TGTGCCAGCAGCTCCGGGACAGGGTTGACCGGGGAGCTGTTTTTT
.	TRBJ1-3	TRBV3-1	.	CASSQGYGGFLVNTIYF	TGTGCCAGCAGCCAAGGCTACGGGGGGTTTCTAGTAAACACCATATATTTT
.	TRBJ2-1	TRBV6-5	.	CASRGTIGEQFF	TGTGCCAGCAGAGGGACCATCGGTGAGCAGTTCTTC
.	TRBJ1-2	TRBV20-1	few	CSAHGTTSNYGYTF	TGCAGTGCCCACGGGACAACGAGCAACTATGGCTACACCTTC
.	TRBJ2-5	TRBV29-1	.	CSVYHTDSETQYF	TGCAGCGTTTACCACACGGATTCGGAGACCCAGTACTTC